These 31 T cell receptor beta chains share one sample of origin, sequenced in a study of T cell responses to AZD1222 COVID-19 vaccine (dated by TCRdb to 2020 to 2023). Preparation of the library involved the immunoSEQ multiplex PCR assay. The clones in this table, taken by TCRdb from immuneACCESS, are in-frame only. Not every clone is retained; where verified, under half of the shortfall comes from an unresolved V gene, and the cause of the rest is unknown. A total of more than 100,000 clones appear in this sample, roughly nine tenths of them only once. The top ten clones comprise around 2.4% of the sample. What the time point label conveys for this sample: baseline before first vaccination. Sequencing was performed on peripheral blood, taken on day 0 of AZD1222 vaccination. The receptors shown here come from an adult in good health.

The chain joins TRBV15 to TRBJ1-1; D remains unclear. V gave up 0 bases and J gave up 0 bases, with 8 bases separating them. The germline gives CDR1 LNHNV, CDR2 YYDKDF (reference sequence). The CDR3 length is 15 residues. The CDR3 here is CATSRDEDLNTEAFF. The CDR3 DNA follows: TGTGCCACCAGCAGAGATGAAGACCTGAACACTGAAGCTTTCTTT.

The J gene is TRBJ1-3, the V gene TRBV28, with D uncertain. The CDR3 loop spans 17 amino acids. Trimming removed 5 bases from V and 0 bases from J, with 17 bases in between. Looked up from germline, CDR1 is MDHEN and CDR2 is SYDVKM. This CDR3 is CASSPTTGYRSGNTIYF. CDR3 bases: TGTGCCAGCAGTCCTACAACGGGGTACCGCTCTGGAAACACCATATATTTT.

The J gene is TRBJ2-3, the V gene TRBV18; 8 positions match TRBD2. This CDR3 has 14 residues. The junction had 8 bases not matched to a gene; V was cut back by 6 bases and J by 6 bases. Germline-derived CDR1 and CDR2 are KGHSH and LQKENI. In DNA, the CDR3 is TGTGCCAGCTCCGCGGGACTAGTCAGGGATACGCAGTATTTT. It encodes CASSAGLVRDTQYF. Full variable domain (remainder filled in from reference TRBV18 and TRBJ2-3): NAGVMQNPRHLVRRRGQEARLRCSPMKGHSHVYWYRQLPEEGLKFMVYLQKENIIDESGMPKERFSAEFPKEGPSILRIQQVVRGDSAAYFCASSAGLVRDTQYFGPGTRLTVL.

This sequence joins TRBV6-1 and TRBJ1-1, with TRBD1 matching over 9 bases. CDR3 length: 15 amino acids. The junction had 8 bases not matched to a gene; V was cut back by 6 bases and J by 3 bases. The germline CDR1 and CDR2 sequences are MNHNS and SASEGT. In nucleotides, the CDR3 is TGTGCCAGCAGATTCACAGGGGGCGCGTACACTGAAGCTTTCTTT. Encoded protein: CASRFTGGAYTEAFF.

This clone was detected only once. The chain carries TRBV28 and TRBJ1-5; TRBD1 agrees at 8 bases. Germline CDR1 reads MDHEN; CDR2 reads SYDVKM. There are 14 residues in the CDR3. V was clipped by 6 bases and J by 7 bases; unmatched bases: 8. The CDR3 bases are TGTGCCAGCAGCTTAGACAGGGGCCGACAGCCCCAGCATTTT. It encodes CASSLDRGRQPQHF.

The CDR3 bases are TGTGCCAGCAGTATCCTCCACCCTAACTATGGCTACACCTTC. This sequence encodes CASSILHPNYGYTF. V gene TRBV28 combines with J gene TRBJ1-2; no clear D. CDR1 and CDR2 (germline): MDHEN, SYDVKM. The V end was cut by 5 bases, the J end by 0 bases, with 10 bases between. The CDR3 consists of 14 residues.

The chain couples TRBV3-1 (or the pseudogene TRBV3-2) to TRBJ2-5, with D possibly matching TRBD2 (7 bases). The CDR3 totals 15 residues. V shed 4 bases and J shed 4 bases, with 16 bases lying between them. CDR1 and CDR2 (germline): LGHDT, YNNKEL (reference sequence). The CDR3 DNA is TGTGCCAGCAGCCCTTCTGGGGGCGGGGGAGAGACCCAGTACTTC. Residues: CASSPSGGGGETQYF.

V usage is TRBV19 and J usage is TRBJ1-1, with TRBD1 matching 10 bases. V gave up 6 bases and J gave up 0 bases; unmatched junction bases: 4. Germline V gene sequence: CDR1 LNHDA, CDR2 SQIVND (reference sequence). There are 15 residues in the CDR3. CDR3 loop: CASRDRGWLNTEAFF. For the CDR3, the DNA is TGTGCCAGTAGGGACAGGGGGTGGCTGAACACTGAAGCTTTCTTT.

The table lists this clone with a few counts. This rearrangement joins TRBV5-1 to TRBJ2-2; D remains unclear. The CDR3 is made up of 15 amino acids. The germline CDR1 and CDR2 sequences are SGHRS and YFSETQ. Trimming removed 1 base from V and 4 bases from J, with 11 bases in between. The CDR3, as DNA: TGCGCCAGCAGCTTGCCCGAGCGCGGCACCGGGGAGCTGTTTTTT. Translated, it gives CASSLPERGTGELFF.

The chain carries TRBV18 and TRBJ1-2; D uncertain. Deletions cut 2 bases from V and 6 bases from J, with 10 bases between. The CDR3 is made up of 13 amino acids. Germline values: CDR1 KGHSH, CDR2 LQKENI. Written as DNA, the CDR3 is TGTGCCAGCTCACCAACGGCTGCGCATGGCTACACCTTC. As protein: CASSPTAAHGYTF.

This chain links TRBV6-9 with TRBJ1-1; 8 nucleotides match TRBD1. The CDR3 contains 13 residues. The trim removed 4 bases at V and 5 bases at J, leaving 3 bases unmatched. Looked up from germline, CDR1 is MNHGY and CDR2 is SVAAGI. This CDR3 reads CASSWTGLTEAFF. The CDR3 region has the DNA TGTGCCAGCAGTTGGACAGGGTTAACTGAAGCTTTCTTT.

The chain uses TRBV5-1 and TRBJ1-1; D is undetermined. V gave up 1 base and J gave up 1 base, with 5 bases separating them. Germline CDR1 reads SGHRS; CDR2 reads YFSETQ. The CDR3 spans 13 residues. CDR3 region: CASSLIRNTEAFF. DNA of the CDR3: TGCGCCAGCAGCTTGATAAGGAACACTGAAGCTTTCTTT.

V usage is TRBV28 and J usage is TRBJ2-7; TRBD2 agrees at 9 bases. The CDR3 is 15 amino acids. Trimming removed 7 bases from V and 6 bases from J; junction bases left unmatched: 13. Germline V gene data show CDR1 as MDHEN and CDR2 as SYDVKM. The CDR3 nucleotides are TGTGCCAGCAAAACTTCGAGTAGCGGGAGAGGCGAGCAGTACTTC. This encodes CASKTSSSGRGEQYF.

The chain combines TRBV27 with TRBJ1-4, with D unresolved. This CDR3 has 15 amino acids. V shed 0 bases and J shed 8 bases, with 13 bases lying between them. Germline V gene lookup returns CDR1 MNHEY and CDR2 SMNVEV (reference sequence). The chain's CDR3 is CASSLSLGLGEKLFF. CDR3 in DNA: TGTGCCAGCAGTTTATCGTTGGGTTTGGGAGAAAAACTGTTTTTT.

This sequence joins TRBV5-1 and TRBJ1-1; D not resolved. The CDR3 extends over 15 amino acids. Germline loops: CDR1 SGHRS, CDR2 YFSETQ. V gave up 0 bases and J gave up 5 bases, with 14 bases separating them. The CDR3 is CASSLGAVRETEAFF. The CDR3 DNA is TGCGCCAGCAGCTTGGGGGCAGTCAGAGAAACTGAAGCTTTCTTT.

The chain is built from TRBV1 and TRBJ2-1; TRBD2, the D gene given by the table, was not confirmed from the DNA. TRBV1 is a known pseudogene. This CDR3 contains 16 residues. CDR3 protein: CTSSQEGTRRVDEQFF. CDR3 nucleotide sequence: TGCACCAGCAGCCAAGAAGGGACTAGAAGAGTCGATGAGCAGTTCTTC.

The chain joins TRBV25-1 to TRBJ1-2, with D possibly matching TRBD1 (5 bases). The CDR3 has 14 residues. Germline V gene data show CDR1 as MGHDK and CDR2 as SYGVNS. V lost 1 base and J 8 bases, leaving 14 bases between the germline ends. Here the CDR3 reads CASSESGRGGGYTF. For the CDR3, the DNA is TGTGCCAGCAGTGAATCGGGACGGGGTGGCGGCTACACCTTC.

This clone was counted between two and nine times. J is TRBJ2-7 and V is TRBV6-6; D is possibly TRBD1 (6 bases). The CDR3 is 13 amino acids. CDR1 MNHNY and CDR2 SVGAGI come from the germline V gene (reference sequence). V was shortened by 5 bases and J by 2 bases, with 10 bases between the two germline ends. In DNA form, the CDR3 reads TGTGCCAGCAGTCCGGACAGTCCCTACGAGCAGTACTTC. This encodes CASSPDSPYEQYF.

CDR3 region: CASSLWRRVGKETQYF. CDR3 nucleotides: TGTGCCAGCAGTTTATGGCGCAGGGTGGGAAAAGAGACCCAGTACTTC. V gene TRBV28 combines with J gene TRBJ2-5, with D perhaps matching TRBD1 (5 bases). Germline V gives CDR1 MDHEN, CDR2 SYDVKM. CDR3 length equals 16 residues. V was shortened by 0 bases and J by 3 bases, with 14 bases between the two germline ends.

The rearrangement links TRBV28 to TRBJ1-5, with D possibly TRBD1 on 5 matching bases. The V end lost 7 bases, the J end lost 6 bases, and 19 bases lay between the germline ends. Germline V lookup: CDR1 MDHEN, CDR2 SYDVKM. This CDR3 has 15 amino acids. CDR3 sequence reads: CASTSMSREGQPQHF. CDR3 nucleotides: TGTGCCAGCACCTCTATGTCCAGGGAGGGTCAGCCCCAGCATTTT.

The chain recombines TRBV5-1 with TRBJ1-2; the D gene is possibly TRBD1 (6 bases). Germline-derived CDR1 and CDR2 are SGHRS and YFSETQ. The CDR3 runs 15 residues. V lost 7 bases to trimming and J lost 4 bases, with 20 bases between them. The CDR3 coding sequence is TGCGCCAGCCCGGCAGGGGCTGGCCTGACCTATGGCTACACCTTC. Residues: CASPAGAGLTYGYTF.

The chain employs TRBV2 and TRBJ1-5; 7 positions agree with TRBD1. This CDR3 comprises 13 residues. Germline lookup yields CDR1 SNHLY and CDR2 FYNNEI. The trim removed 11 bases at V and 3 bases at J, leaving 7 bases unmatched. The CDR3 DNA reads TGTGCCGTACGGGACAGCTACAATCAGCCCCAGCATTTT. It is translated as CAVRDSYNQPQHF.

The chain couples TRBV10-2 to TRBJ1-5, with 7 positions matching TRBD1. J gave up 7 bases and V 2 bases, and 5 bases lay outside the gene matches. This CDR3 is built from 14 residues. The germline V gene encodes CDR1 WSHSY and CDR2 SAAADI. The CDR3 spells CASSEAGGGQPQHF. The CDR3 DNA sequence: TGCGCCAGCAGTGAGGCAGGGGGTGGGCAGCCCCAGCATTTT.

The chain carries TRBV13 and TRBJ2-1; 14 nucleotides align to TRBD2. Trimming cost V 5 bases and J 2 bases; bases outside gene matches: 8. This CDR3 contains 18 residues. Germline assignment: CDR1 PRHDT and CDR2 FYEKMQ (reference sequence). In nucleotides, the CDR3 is TGTGCCAGCAGCACCGGGACTAGCGGGAGAGGACCCTACAATGAGCAGTTCTTC. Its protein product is CASSTGTSGRGPYNEQFF.

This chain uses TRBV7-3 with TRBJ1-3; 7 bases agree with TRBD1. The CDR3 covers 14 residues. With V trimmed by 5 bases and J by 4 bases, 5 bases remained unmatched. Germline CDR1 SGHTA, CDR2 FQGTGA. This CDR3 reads CASSPGQPGNTIYF. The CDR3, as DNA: TGTGCCAGCAGCCCGGGACAGCCAGGAAACACCATATATTTT.

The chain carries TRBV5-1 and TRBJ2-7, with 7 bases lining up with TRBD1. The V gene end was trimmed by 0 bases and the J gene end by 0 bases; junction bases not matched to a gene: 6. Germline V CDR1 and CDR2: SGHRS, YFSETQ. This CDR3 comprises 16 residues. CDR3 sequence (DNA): TGCGCCAGCAGCTTGGAGCCGGGACAGAACTCCTACGAGCAGTACTTC. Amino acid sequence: CASSLEPGQNSYEQYF.

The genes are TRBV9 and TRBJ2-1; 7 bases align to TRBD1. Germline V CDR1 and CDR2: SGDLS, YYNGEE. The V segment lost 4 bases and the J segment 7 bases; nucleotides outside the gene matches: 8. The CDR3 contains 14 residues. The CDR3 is CASSPRGMGNEQFF. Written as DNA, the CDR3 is TGTGCCAGCAGCCCCAGGGGGATGGGGAATGAGCAGTTCTTC.

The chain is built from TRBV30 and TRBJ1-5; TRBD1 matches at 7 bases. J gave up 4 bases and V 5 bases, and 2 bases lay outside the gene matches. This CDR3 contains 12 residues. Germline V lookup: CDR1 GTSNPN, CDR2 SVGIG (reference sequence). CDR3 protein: CAWGTENQPQHF. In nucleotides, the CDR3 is TGTGCCTGGGGGACAGAGAATCAGCCCCAGCATTTT.

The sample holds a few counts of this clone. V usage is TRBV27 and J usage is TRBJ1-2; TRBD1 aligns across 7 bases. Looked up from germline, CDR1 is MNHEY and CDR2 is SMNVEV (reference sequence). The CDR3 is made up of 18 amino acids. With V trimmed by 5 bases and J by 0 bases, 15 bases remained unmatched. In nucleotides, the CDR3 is TGTGCCAGCAGTCCCAGTTCGGGGGGACAGCCCACTAACTATGGCTACACCTTC. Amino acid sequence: CASSPSSGGQPTNYGYTF.

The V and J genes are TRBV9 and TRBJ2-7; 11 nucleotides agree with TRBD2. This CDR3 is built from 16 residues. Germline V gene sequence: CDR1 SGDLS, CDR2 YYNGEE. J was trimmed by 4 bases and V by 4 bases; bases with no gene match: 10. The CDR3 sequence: CASSPGWGLAVYEQYF. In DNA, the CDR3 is TGTGCCAGCAGCCCGGGTTGGGGACTAGCGGTATACGAGCAGTACTTC.

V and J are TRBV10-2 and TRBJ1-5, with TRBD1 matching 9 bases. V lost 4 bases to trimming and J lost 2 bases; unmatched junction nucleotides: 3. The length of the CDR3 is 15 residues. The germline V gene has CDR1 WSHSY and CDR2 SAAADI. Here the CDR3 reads CASSGGQGGNQPQHF. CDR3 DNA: TGCGCCAGCAGTGGGGGACAGGGTGGCAATCAGCCCCAGCATTTT.